This TCR beta chain was found in a study of OX40 agonist ivuxolimab in advanced cancers. The data were produced by immunoSEQ multiplex PCR, yet TCRdb's version contains in-frame clones alone and is incomplete. The profile covers 82,000 or so clones, with 85% appearing a single time and around 2.3% taken by the ten largest. As to this clone: Antigen: not known.

Points from the study as a whole: Mean expanded clone counts were higher in CD8+ than CD4+ T cells. Circulating CD4+ and CD8+ T cells showed clonal expansion by week 6 at 0.1 to 3.0 mg/kg.

CDR1 is MNHNY and CDR2 is SVGAGI in the germline V gene (reference sequence). J gave up 2 bases and V 5 bases, and 7 bases lay outside the gene matches. The CDR3 is 16 amino acids. Sequences were derived from CD4+ or CD8+ T cells sorted from blood, sampled in a trial of the OX40 agonist ivuxolimab. This rearrangement joins TRBV6-6 to TRBJ2-3; TRBD2 matches at 10 bases. The receptor comes from an adult with an advanced solid tumor such as melanoma, head and neck, liver or kidney cancer. The CDR3 region has the DNA TGTGCCAGCAGTAGGGTAGCGGGGGGCCCCACAGATACGCAGTATTTT. Its protein product is CASSRVAGGPTDTQYF.